Shown below are 30 T cell receptor beta chains from a single sample sequenced in a study of blood T cell repertoires in COVID-19. The repertoire was sequenced with immunoSEQ multiplex PCR; TCRdb's copy has only in-frame clones and lacks some. This sample has approximately 160,000 clones, with more than 80% found just once. The specimen sequenced was peripheral blood. These receptor sequences come from a human donor in a cohort sampled during active COVID-19.

The chain employs TRBV6-5 and TRBJ2-7, with D hard to call. The CDR3 is made up of 15 amino acids. The germline V gene has CDR1 MNHEY and CDR2 SVGAGI. V gave up 2 bases and J gave up 6 bases, with 17 bases separating them. CDR3 DNA: TGTGCCAGCAGTTACGACCCCCAAACCGAGGTCGAGCAGTACTTC. This translates into CASSYDPQTEVEQYF.

The rearrangement uses TRBV7-9 and TRBJ1-4; 8 bases line up with TRBD1. Germline V gives CDR1 SEHNR, CDR2 FQNEAQ (reference sequence). V was clipped by 5 bases and J by 3 bases; unmatched bases: 8. CDR3 length: 16 residues. CDR3 in DNA: TGTGCCAGCAGCGCCACAGGGGGAGGGCCTAATGAAAAACTGTTTTTT. Translated, it gives CASSATGGGPNEKLFF.

This clone was seen once. V and J are TRBV13 and TRBJ2-1; 8 bases line up with TRBD2. Trimming removed 2 bases from V and 7 bases from J; junction bases left unmatched: 10. This CDR3 spans 16 amino acids. CDR1 and CDR2 from the germline V gene are PRHDT and FYEKMQ (reference sequence). CDR3 coding DNA: TGTGCCAGCAGCTTACAGTCGGGAGGGCCGGGTAATGAGCAGTTCTTC. This translates into CASSLQSGGPGNEQFF.

The rearrangement uses TRBV7-3 and TRBJ2-2, with 8 bases that match TRBD2. Germline-derived CDR1 and CDR2 are SGHTA and FQGTGA. The V gene end was trimmed by 5 bases and the J gene end by 5 bases; junction bases not matched to a gene: 7. This CDR3 has 15 amino acids. The CDR3 reads CASSPGRARTGELFF. The CDR3 bases are TGTGCCAGCAGCCCCGGGAGGGCCAGGACCGGGGAGCTGTTTTTT.

The chain is built from TRBV4-1 and TRBJ2-5, with D unresolved. Germline loops: CDR1 MGHRA, CDR2 YSYEKL. The CDR3 is made up of 15 amino acids. Trimming pared 0 bases from V and 2 bases from J, leaving 10 bases between. CDR3 in amino acids: CASSQDMGQQETQYF. CDR3 nucleotides: TGCGCCAGCAGCCAAGATATGGGCCAGCAAGAGACCCAGTACTTC.

This clone was counted a few times. In DNA, the CDR3 is TGCAGTGCTAGTGGGACTAGCGGGATATACAATGAGCAGTTCTTC. Protein product: CSASGTSGIYNEQFF. V is TRBV20-1 and J is TRBJ2-1; 13 nucleotides agree with TRBD2. CDR3 size: 15 residues. CDR1 DFQATT and CDR2 SNEGSKA come from the germline V gene (reference sequence). Trimming at V came to 3 bases and at J to 4 bases, leaving 3 bases not matched to a gene.

V is TRBV5-6 and J is TRBJ1-2; weak D call: TRBD1 (5 bases). Germline loops: CDR1 SGHDT, CDR2 YYEEEE. V was shortened by 0 bases and J by 10 bases, with 13 bases between the two germline ends. This CDR3 is 13 amino acids long. In DNA, the CDR3 is TGTGCCAGCAGCTTGGTGGACAACGAGTTCTACACCTTC. This translates into CASSLVDNEFYTF.

The chain has TRBV6-5 and TRBJ2-2; 8 nucleotides align to TRBD1. J lost 6 bases, V lost 5 bases, and 8 bases had no gene match. The CDR3 sequence is 15 residues long. Germline V gives CDR1 MNHEY, CDR2 SVGAGI. The CDR3 is CASSRTGLSAGELFF. The DNA for the CDR3 is TGTGCCAGCAGTCGGACAGGGCTGAGCGCCGGGGAGCTGTTTTTT.

The chain recombines TRBV7-6 with TRBJ2-7, with TRBD2 as a possible D gene (6 bases). The CDR3 contains 13 residues. Germline assignment: CDR1 SGHVS and CDR2 FNYEAQ. Trimming stripped 5 bases from V and 7 bases from J, with 15 bases between. CDR3 DNA sequence: TGTGCCAGCAGCCGACTAGACGCTCGGGAGCAGTACTTC. It translates to CASSRLDAREQYF.

This clone appeared a single time. The chain recombines TRBV5-1 with TRBJ1-4; 7 bases are a match to TRBD1. Germline values: CDR1 SGHRS, CDR2 YFSETQ. The J segment lost 7 bases and the V segment lost 4 bases, leaving 7 bases of the junction unmatched. The CDR3 runs to 14 residues. This chain's CDR3 is CASSPGTEGEKLFF. DNA for the CDR3: TGCGCCAGCAGCCCCGGGACAGAGGGTGAAAAACTGTTTTTT.

V is TRBV19 and J is TRBJ2-2; a possible D gene is TRBD2 (6 bases). Germline-derived CDR1 and CDR2 are LNHDA and SQIVND (reference sequence). This CDR3 region has 14 residues. V shed 10 bases and J shed 3 bases, with 15 bases lying between them. CDR3 protein: CATLAGLYTGELFF. The CDR3 region has the DNA TGTGCCACCCTGGCGGGACTCTACACCGGGGAGCTGTTTTTT.

CDR3 sequence: CASSRDRGKDTEAFF. CDR3 in DNA: TGTGCCAGCAGCCGGGACAGGGGGAAGGACACTGAAGCTTTCTTT. The gene calls are TRBV7-2 and TRBJ1-1; 11 nucleotides agree with TRBD1. The germline V gene encodes CDR1 SGHTA and CDR2 FQGNSA. This CDR3 has 15 residues. Losses at the gene ends were 5 bases for V and 3 bases for J; bases not matched to a gene: 5. The full variable domain, completed using reference TRBV7-2 and TRBJ1-1, is GAGVSQSPSNKVTEKGKDVELRCDPISGHTALYWYRQSLGQGLEFLIYFQGNSAPDKSGLPSDRFSAERTGGSVSTLTIQRTQQEDSAVYLCASSRDRGKDTEAFFGQGTRLTVV.

The chain couples TRBV12-5 to TRBJ1-1; D not resolved. Per the germline V gene, CDR1 is LGHNT and CDR2 is FRNRAP. With 5 bases removed from V and 1 base from J, the gap between germline ends came to 14 bases. This CDR3 spans 15 amino acids. CDR3 loop: CASGPPSTGNTEAFF. DNA of the CDR3: TGTGCTAGTGGTCCCCCGAGTACGGGGAACACTGAAGCTTTCTTT.

This chain uses TRBV28 with TRBJ1-2; 8 positions match TRBD1. V trimming: 4 bases; J trimming: 4 bases; junction bases outside the gene matches: 5. Per the germline V gene, CDR1 is MDHEN and CDR2 is SYDVKM. This CDR3 region has 14 residues. The DNA for the CDR3 is TGTGCCAGCAGTTCTCCAGGGGGCGGCTATGGCTACACCTTC. The encoded protein is CASSSPGGGYGYTF.

The chain links TRBV7-6 to TRBJ2-7, with TRBD2 matching 7 bases. Trimming took 6 bases from V and 2 from J; bases not matched to a gene: 10. The length of the CDR3 is 15 residues. Germline CDR1 is SGHVS and CDR2 is FNYEAQ. The CDR3: CASSSRASGTYEQYF. CDR3 DNA sequence: TGTGCCAGCAGTTCAAGGGCTAGCGGCACCTACGAGCAGTACTTC.

The V and J genes are TRBV7-9 and TRBJ2-3, with TRBD2 matching 10 bases. The V segment lost 5 bases and the J segment 1 base; nucleotides outside the gene matches: 12. Germline-derived CDR1 and CDR2 are SEHNR and FQNEAQ (reference sequence). The CDR3 is made up of 18 amino acids. The CDR3 loop is CASSLGASGSRGTDTQYF. The CDR3 nucleotides are TGTGCCAGCAGCCTAGGGGCTAGCGGGAGTCGGGGCACAGATACGCAGTATTTT.

The chain combines TRBV29-1 with TRBJ2-3; TRBD2 aligns across 7 bases. V shed 2 bases, J shed 3 bases, and the junction held 8 bases outside the gene matches. Germline CDR1 reads SQVTM; CDR2 reads ANQGSEA. The CDR3 runs to 15 residues. The CDR3 here is CSVESVREATDTQYF. The CDR3 DNA reads as TGCAGCGTTGAAAGTGTTCGGGAGGCGACAGATACGCAGTATTTT.

The chain uses TRBV2 and TRBJ2-3; D is perhaps TRBD2 (5 bases). Germline assignment: CDR1 SNHLY and CDR2 FYNNEI. This CDR3 has 15 residues. Between the trimmed V and J ends, which lost 7 bases and 0 bases, there was a span of 14 bases. The CDR3 protein is CASMRAGQSTDTQYF. The CDR3 nucleotides read TGTGCCAGCATGAGGGCGGGCCAGAGCACAGATACGCAGTATTTT.

The V call is TRBV6-5, the J call TRBJ1-1, with D perhaps matching TRBD1 (5 bases). Germline CDR1 is MNHEY and CDR2 is SVGAGI. The CDR3 is made up of 10 amino acids. Trimming cost V 5 bases and J 11 bases, with 9 bases left between them. CDR3 sequence: CASSTKGAFF. As DNA, the CDR3 is TGTGCCAGCAGTACCAAGGGGGCTTTCTTT.

The V call is TRBV11-1, the J call TRBJ1-6, with no clear D. Trimming removed 7 bases from V and 5 bases from J, with 12 bases in between. There are 14 residues in the CDR3. Germline CDR1 SGHAT, CDR2 FQDESV (reference sequence). CDR3 sequence reads: CASNKEANNSPLHF. CDR3 sequence (DNA): TGTGCCAGCAACAAAGAGGCGAATAATTCACCCCTCCACTTT. Supplemented by reference TRBV11-1 and TRBJ1-6, the full variable domain reads EAEVAQSPRYKITEKSQAVAFWCDPISGHATLYWYRQILGQGPELLVQFQDESVVDDSQLPKDRFSAERLKGVDSTLKIQPAELGDSAMYLCASNKEANNSPLHFGNGTRLTVT.

This sequence joins TRBV9 and TRBJ2-3; no definite D call. The germline V gene encodes CDR1 SGDLS and CDR2 YYNGEE. V was pared by 4 bases and J by 8 bases, with 17 bases between. This CDR3 spans 14 amino acids. CDR3 DNA sequence: TGTGCCAGCAGCCTGCCGGGTGCAGCAAGTACGCAGTATTTT. Encoded protein: CASSLPGAASTQYF.

V usage is TRBV5-4 and J usage is TRBJ2-7; D might be TRBD1 (6 bases). The length of the CDR3 is 14 residues. V was shortened by 0 bases and J by 2 bases, with 9 bases between the two germline ends. Germline V gene lookup returns CDR1 SGHNT and CDR2 YYREEE (reference sequence). The CDR3 region has the DNA TGTGCCAGCAGCTTGGGGACAGATGCCTACGAGCAGTACTTC. Encoded protein: CASSLGTDAYEQYF.

The rearrangement uses TRBV9 and TRBJ2-7; 8 nucleotides agree with TRBD1. In germline, CDR1 is SGDLS, CDR2 YYNGEE. V was clipped by 4 bases and J by 3 bases; unmatched bases: 9. The CDR3 is 15 residues long. As DNA, the CDR3 is TGTGCCAGCAGCTACGAGACAGGGGCGAACTACGAGCAGTACTTC. Translated, it gives CASSYETGANYEQYF.

The rearrangement uses TRBV7-2 and TRBJ1-5; D ambiguous. The CDR3 extends over 15 amino acids. The V gene lost 1 base and the J gene lost 3 bases, with 10 bases spanning the gap. The germline V gene has CDR1 SGHTA and CDR2 FQGNSA. In nucleotides, the CDR3 is TGTGCCAGCAGCTTAGGAGGTTATGACAATCAGCCCCAGCATTTT. Translating it yields CASSLGGYDNQPQHF. The whole variable domain, remainder taken from reference TRBV7-2 and TRBJ1-5, is GAGVSQSPSNKVTEKGKDVELRCDPISGHTALYWYRQSLGQGLEFLIYFQGNSAPDKSGLPSDRFSAERTGGSVSTLTIQRTQQEDSAVYLCASSLGGYDNQPQHFGDGTRLSIL.

This clone was observed once. The chain employs TRBV6-5 and TRBJ1-1, with 7 bases aligning to TRBD1. The CDR3 contains 14 residues. V shed 2 bases, J shed 2 bases, and the junction held 2 bases outside the gene matches. Germline V CDR1 and CDR2: MNHEY, SVGAGI. The CDR3 DNA follows: TGTGCCAGCAGTTACGGGACAGCTAACACTGAAGCTTTCTTT. Encoded protein: CASSYGTANTEAFF.

The chain couples TRBV6-1 to TRBJ2-2, with D maybe TRBD1 (5 bases). This CDR3 comprises 17 residues. Germline CDR1 and CDR2: MNHNS and SASEGT. Trimming removed 0 bases from V and 4 bases from J, with 15 bases in between. CDR3 loop: CASSEALGAQFTGELFF. The CDR3, as DNA: TGTGCCAGCAGTGAAGCGCTAGGGGCGCAGTTCACCGGGGAGCTGTTTTTT.

The sample holds many counts of this clone. The chain recombines TRBV11-2 with TRBJ1-1, with D possibly TRBD1 on 6 matching bases. Germline lookup yields CDR1 SGHAT and CDR2 FQNNGV. V shed 5 bases and J shed 2 bases, with 18 bases lying between them. The CDR3 has 16 amino acids. Written as DNA, the CDR3 is TGTGCCAGCAGCCCCCGAGTGGGGACAACTAACACTGAAGCTTTCTTT. It codes for CASSPRVGTTNTEAFF.

The chain recombines TRBV10-3 with TRBJ1-2, with TRBD1 matching 8 bases. Looked up from germline, CDR1 is ENHRY and CDR2 is SYGVKD. There are 13 residues in the CDR3. V gave up 8 bases and J gave up 4 bases; unmatched junction bases: 6. The CDR3: CAISDRGGYGYTF. Written as DNA, the CDR3 is TGTGCCATCTCAGACAGGGGTGGCTATGGCTACACCTTC.

The chain is built from TRBV27 and TRBJ2-7, with D maybe TRBD2 (6 bases). The CDR3 runs 12 residues. The V end lost 2 bases, the J end lost 7 bases, and 9 bases lay between the germline ends. The germline V gene has CDR1 MNHEY and CDR2 SMNVEV (reference sequence). The CDR3 reads CASSLVGGEQYF. In nucleotides, the CDR3 is TGTGCCAGCAGTTTAGTAGGAGGGGAGCAGTACTTC.

The chain has TRBV27 and TRBJ1-6; D is perhaps TRBD1 (5 bases). V was cut by 6 bases and J by 0 bases, with 12 bases left in between. The length of the CDR3 is 16 residues. Per germline, CDR1 MNHEY and CDR2 SMNVEV (reference sequence). For the CDR3, the DNA is TGTGCCAGCAGAGGAGGGGTAAACTCCTATAATTCACCCCTCCACTTT. This codes for CASRGGVNSYNSPLHF.